This TCR beta chain emerged from a study of CD8+ T cells in alopecia areata. Treatment reported: oral pan-JAK inhibitor, 5-10 mg twice daily. Germline-derived CDR1 and CDR2 are SGHNT and YYREEE (reference sequence). The CDR3 length is 15 residues. The V and J ends lost 3 bases and 6 bases, in that order; junction bases with no gene match: 7. It was cDNA, reverse transcribed from extracted RNA, that served as the sequencing template. Assay used: immunoSEQ multiplex PCR; TCRdb lists only in-frame clones, some missing. Of some 190,000 clones detected, less than 70% appear once; the ten largest clones hold 1.3%.

This sequence originates from a human donor with alopecia areata. V gene TRBV5-4 combines with J gene TRBJ2-1, with 9 bases lining up with TRBD1. The material was CD4+ T cells sorted from blood, obtained around week 50, from a patient treated with tofacitinib. The CDR3 loop reads CASSWNPGQGNEQFF. The CDR3 bases are TGTGCCAGCAGCTGGAACCCGGGACAGGGCAATGAGCAGTTCTTC.